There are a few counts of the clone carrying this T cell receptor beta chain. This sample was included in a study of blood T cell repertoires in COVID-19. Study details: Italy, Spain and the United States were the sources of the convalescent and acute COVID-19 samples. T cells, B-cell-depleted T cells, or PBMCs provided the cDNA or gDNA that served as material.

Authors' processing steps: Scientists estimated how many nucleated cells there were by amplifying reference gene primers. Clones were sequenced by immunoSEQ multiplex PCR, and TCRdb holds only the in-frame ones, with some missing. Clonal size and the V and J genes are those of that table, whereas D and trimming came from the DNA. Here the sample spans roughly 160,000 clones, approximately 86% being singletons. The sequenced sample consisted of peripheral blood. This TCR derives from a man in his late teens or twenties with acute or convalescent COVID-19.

Here the CDR3 reads CASSQRRGSYQETQYF. As DNA, the CDR3 is TGTGCCAGCAGCCAGCGGCGGGGGAGTTACCAAGAGACCCAGTACTTC. The J gene is TRBJ2-5, the V gene TRBV14; 7 bases line up with TRBD2. V dropped 3 bases and J dropped 0; count of bases not matched to a gene: 7. CDR1 is SGHDN, CDR2 FVKESK, per germline. CDR3 length: 16 amino acids.